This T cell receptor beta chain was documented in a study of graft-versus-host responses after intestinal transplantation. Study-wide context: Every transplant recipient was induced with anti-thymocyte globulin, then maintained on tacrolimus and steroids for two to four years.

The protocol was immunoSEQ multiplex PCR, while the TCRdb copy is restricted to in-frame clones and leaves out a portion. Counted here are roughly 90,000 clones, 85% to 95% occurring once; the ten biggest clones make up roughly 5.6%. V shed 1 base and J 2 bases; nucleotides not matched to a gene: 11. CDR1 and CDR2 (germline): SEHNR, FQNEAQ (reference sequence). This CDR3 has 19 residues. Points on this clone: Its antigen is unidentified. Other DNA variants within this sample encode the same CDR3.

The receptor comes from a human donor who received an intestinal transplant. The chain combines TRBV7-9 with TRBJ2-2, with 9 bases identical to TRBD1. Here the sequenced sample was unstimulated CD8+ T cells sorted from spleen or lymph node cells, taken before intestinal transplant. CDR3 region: CASSLVWDRDSPNTGELFF. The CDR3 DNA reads TGTGCCAGCAGCTTAGTTTGGGACAGGGACTCTCCCAACACCGGGGAGCTGTTTTTT.